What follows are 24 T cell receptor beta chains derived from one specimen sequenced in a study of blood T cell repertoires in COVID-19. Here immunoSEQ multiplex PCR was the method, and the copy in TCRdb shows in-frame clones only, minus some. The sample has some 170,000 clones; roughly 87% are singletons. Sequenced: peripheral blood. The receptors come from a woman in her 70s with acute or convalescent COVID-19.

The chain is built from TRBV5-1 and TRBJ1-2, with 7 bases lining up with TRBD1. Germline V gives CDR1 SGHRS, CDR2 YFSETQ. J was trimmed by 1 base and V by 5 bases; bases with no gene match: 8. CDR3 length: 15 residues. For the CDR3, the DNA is TGCGCCAGCAGTTCCCCGGACAGGATTAACTATGGCTACACCTTC. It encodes CASSSPDRINYGYTF. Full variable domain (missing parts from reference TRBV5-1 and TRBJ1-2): KAGVTQTPRYLIKTRGQQVTLSCSPISGHRSVSWYQQTPGQGLQFLFEYFSETQRNKGNFPGRFSGRQFSNSRSEMNVSTLELGDSALYLCASSSPDRINYGYTFGSGTRLTVV.

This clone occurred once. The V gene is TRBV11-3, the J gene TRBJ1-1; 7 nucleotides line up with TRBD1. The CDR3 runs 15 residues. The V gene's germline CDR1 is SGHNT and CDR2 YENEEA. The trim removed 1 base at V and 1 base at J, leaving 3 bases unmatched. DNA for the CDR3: TGTGCCAGCAGCTTAGGACAGGGAGGGAACACTGAAGCTTTCTTT. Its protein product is CASSLGQGGNTEAFF.

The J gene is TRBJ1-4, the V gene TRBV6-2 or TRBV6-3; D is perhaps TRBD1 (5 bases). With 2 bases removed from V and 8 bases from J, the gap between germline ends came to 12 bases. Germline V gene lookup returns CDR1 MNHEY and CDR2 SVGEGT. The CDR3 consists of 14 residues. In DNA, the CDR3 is TGTGCCAGCAGTTACATGAGCAGGGAAGAAAAACTGTTTTTT. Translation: CASSYMSREEKLFF.

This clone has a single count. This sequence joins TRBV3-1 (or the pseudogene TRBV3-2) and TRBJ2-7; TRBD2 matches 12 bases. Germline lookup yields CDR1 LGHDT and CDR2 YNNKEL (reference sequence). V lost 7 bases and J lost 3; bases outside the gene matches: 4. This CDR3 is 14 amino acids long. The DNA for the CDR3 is TGTGCCAGCACCCTAGCGGGAGGGAACTACGAGCAGTACTTC. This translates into CASTLAGGNYEQYF.

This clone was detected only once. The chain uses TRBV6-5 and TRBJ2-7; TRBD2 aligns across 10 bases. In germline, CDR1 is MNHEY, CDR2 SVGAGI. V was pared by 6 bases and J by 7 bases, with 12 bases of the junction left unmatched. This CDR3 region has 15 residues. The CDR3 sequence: CASRGWSGRGHEQYF. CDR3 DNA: TGTGCCAGCAGGGGGTGGAGCGGGAGGGGTCATGAGCAGTACTTC.

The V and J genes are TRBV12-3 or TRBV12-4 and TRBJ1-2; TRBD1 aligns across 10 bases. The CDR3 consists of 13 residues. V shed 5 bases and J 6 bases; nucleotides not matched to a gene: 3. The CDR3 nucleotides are TGTGCCAGCAGTAGACAGGGGGCGGATGGCTACACCTTC. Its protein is CASSRQGADGYTF.

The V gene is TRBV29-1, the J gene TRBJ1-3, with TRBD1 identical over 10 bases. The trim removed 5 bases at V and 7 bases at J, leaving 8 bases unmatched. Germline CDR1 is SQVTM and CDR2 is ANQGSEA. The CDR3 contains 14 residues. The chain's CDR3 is CSVYTGQGRNTIYF. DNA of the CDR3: TGCAGCGTTTATACGGGACAGGGGAGGAACACCATATATTTT.

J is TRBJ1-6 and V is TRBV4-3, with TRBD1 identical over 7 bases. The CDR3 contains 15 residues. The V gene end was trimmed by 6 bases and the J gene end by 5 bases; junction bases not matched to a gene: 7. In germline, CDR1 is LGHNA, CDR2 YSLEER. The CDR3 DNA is TGCGCCAGCAGTCCCGACACAGGGGATAATTCACCCCTCCACTTT. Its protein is CASSPDTGDNSPLHF.

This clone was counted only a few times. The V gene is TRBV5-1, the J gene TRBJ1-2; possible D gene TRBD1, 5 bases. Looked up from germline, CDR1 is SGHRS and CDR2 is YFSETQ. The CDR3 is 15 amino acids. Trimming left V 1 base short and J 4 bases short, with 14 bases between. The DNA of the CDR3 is TGCGCCAGCAGCTTGTCCCAGGGAGGGACCTATGGCTACACCTTC. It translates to CASSLSQGGTYGYTF.

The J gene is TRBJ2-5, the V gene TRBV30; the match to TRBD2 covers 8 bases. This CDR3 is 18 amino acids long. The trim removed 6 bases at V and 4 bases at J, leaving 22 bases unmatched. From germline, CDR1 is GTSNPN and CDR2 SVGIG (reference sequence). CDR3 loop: CACAGYLVGRGGTETQYF. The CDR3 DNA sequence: TGTGCCTGCGCTGGCTATTTAGTGGGTCGGGGGGGAACAGAGACCCAGTACTTC.

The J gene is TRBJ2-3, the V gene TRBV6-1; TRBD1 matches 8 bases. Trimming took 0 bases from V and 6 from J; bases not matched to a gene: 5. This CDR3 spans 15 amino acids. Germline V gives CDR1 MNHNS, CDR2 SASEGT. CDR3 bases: TGTGCCAGCAGTGAAGCTGCAGGGGGCGAGGATACGCAGTATTTT. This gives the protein CASSEAAGGEDTQYF.

CDR3 sequence reads: CASKLSGTSYNEQFF. The CDR3 region has the DNA TGTGCCAGTAAGCTCAGCGGGACATCCTACAATGAGCAGTTCTTC. The chain has TRBV19 and TRBJ2-1; the D gene is possibly TRBD2 (7 bases). CDR1 is LNHDA, CDR2 SQIVND, per germline (reference sequence). V dropped 7 bases and J dropped 1 base, with 14 bases sitting between them. The CDR3 loop spans 15 amino acids.

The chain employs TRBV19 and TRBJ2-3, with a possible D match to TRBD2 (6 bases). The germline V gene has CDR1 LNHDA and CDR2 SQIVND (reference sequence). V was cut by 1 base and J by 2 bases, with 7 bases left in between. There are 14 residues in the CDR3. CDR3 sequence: CASSIAGDTDTQYF. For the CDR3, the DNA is TGTGCCAGTAGTATAGCGGGGGACACAGATACGCAGTATTTT.

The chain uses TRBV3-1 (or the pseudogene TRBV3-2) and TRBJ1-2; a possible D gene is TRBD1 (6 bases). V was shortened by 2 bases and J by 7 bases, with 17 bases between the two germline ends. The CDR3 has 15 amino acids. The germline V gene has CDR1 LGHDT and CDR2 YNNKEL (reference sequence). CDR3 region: CASSQKPIQGSGYTF. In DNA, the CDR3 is TGTGCCAGCAGCCAAAAACCAATACAGGGAAGTGGCTACACCTTC.

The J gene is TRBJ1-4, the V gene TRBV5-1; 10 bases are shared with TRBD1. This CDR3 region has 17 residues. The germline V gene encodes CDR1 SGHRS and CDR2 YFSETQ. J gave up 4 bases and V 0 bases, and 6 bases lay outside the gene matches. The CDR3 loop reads CASSLGLGQGYNEKLFF. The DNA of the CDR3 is TGCGCCAGCAGCTTGGGTTTGGGACAGGGGTATAATGAAAAACTGTTTTTT.

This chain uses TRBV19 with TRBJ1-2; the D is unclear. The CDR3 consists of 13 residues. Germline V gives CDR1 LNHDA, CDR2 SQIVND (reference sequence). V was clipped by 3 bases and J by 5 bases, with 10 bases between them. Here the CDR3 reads CASSMVQNYGYTF. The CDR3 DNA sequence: TGTGCCAGTAGTATGGTTCAGAATTATGGCTACACCTTC.

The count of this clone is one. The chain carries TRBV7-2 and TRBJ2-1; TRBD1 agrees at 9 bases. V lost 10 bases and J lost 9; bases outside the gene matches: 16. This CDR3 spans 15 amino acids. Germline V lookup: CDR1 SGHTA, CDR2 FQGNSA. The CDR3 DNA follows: TGTGCCACCCGCTCACCGGGACAGGGTAATTTTGAGCAGTTCTTC. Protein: CATRSPGQGNFEQFF.

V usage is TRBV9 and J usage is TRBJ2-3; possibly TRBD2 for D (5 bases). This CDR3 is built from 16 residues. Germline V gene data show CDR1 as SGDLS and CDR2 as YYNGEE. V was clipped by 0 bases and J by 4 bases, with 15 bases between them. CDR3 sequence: CASSVAVSRGADTQYF. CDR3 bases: TGTGCCAGCAGCGTAGCTGTGTCCCGGGGAGCAGATACGCAGTATTTT.

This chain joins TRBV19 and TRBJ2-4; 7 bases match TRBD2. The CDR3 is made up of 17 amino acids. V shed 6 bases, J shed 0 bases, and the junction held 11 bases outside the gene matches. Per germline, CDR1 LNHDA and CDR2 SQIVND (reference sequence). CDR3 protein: CASSNWRGSLAKNIQYF. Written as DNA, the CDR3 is TGTGCCAGTAGCAACTGGCGGGGGTCGCTAGCCAAAAACATTCAGTACTTC.

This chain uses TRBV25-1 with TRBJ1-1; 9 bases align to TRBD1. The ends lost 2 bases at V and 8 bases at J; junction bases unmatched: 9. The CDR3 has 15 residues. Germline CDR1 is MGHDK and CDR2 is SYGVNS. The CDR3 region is CASSERTGVAREAFF. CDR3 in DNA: TGTGCCAGCAGTGAAAGGACAGGGGTCGCAAGGGAAGCTTTCTTT.

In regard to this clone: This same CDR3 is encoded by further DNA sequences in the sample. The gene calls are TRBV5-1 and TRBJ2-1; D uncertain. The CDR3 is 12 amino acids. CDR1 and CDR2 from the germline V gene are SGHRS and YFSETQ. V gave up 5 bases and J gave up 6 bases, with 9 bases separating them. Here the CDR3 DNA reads TGCGCCAGCAGTTTCTCAGGCAATGAGCAGTTCTTC. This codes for CASSFSGNEQFF.

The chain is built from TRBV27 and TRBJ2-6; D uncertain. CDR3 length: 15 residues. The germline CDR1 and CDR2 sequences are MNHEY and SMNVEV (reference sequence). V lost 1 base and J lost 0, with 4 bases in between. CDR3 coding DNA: TGTGCCAGCAGTTTATGGAGCTCTGGGGCCAACGTCCTGACTTTC. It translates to CASSLWSSGANVLTF.

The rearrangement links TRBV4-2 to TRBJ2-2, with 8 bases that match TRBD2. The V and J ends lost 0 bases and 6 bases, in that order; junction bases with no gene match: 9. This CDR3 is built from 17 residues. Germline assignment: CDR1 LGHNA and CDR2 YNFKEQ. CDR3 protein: CASSQDTGGVSPGELFF. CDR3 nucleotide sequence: TGTGCCAGCAGCCAAGATACGGGGGGGGTGTCGCCCGGGGAGCTGTTTTTT.

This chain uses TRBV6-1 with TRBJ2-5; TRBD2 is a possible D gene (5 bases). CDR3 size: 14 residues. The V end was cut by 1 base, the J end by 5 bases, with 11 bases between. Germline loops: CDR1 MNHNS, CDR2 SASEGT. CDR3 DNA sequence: TGTGCCAGCAGTGAAGGAGGGTTGGGCGAGACCCAGTACTTC. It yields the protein CASSEGGLGETQYF.